These 9 T cell receptor beta chains share one sample of origin, sequenced in a study of blood T cells in healthy people across ages. Together with a sample-barcoded 5' primer, a J-beta primer mix was included in a second PCR lasting about 7 to 12 cycles. TCRdb re-derived calls from the 5' RACE reads in MiXCR, one entry per CDR3 protein. The top ten clones hold approximately 12% of a sample with 600,000 to 800,000 distinct CDR3 sequences, under 65% of them seen once. The specimen was blood. The source of these receptors is a woman of 80 years or more in good health.

A word on this clonotype: An end of the junction differs from the germline gene, which may be a read error. The J gene is TRBJ2-4, the V gene TRBV6-1, with TRBD2 matching over 7 bases. Germline CDR1 is MNHNS and CDR2 is SASEGT. This CDR3 has 15 residues. The CDR3 spells CASSGGGIAKNIQYF. The CDR3 nucleotides read TGTGCCAGTAGTGGCGGGGGAATAGCCAAAAACATTCAGTACTTC.

This sequence joins TRBV7-9 and TRBJ1-1; unclear D gene. Deletions cut 5 bases from V and 0 bases from J, with 13 bases between. Germline CDR1 SEHNR, CDR2 FQNEAQ (reference sequence). This CDR3 is built from 15 residues. The CDR3 loop is CASSPPVTMNTEAFF. The CDR3, as DNA: TGTGCCAGCAGCCCCCCTGTCACAATGAACACTGAAGCTTTCTTT.

The J gene is TRBJ2-1, the V gene TRBV10-3; D tentatively fits TRBD1 or TRBD2 (5 bases each). Germline V CDR1 and CDR2: ENHRY, SYGVKD. The ends were cut back, 0 bases at V and 9 bases at J, with 21 bases in the middle. This CDR3 has 17 residues. The CDR3 reads CAISESQSGQGLSEQFF. The CDR3 bases are TGTGCCATCAGTGAGTCCCAGTCGGGGCAAGGGCTCTCTGAGCAGTTCTTC.

Of note for this clonotype: A junction end diverges from the germline sequence, so it may reflect a read error. The rearrangement links TRBV15 to TRBJ2-1, with unresolved D. Germline CDR1 and CDR2: LNHNV and YYDKDF (reference sequence). The CDR3 loop spans 12 amino acids. DNA for the CDR3: TGTGCCATCAGCAGAGGACGGAATGAGCAGTTCTTC. As protein: CAISRGRNEQFF.

This clonotype was recorded many times. The V gene is TRBV14, the J gene TRBJ2-5, with D maybe TRBD1 (6 bases). The CDR3 has 16 amino acids. Trimming removed 0 bases from V and 0 bases from J, with 11 bases in between. The germline V gene has CDR1 SGHDN and CDR2 FVKESK. The CDR3 loop is CASSQEGAGNQETQYF. In nucleotides, the CDR3 is TGTGCCAGCAGCCAAGAGGGGGCGGGCAACCAAGAGACCCAGTACTTC.

For this clonotype: A read error is possible here, since a much larger clone lies one base away. The rearrangement joins TRBV3-1 to TRBJ2-5; D perhaps matches TRBD2 (5 bases). The CDR3 sequence is 13 residues long. The V gene's germline CDR1 is LGHDT and CDR2 YNNKEL (reference sequence). The DNA for the CDR3 is TGTGCCAGCAGCGCTACTAGGTTCCAGACCCGGTACTTC. Its protein product is CASSATRFQTRYF.

A word on this clonotype: With a much larger clone just one base away, this may be a read error. This chain connects TRBV3-1 to TRBJ2-7; 8 positions agree with TRBD1. CDR1 LGHDT and CDR2 YNNKEL come from the germline V gene (reference sequence). CDR3 size: 13 residues. Trimming removed 3 bases from V and 6 bases from J; junction bases left unmatched: 4. CDR3 DNA sequence: TGTGCCAGCAGCCAGGGACAGGTGGGCGAGCAGTACGTC. Translating gives CASSQGQVGEQYV.

With regard to this clonotype: This may come from a read error, since a much larger clone is one base off. The V and J genes are TRBV2 and TRBJ1-2, with D possibly matching TRBD1 (6 bases). Germline V gene data show CDR1 as SNHLY and CDR2 as FYNNEI. V lost 6 bases to trimming and J lost 8 bases, with 16 bases between them. The CDR3 has 13 residues. In DNA, the CDR3 is TGTGCCAGCAGCCTAGCACCCACAGGGGGCTACACCTTC. Translating gives CASSLAPTGGYTF.

This clonotype was recorded at least ten times. This sequence joins TRBV27 and TRBJ2-5, with a weak D call TRBD1 (5 bases). The CDR3 has 11 amino acids. CDR1 MNHEY and CDR2 SMNVEV come from the germline V gene (reference sequence). Trimming took off 5 bases at V and 6 bases at J, with 7 bases between the two ends. In DNA form, the CDR3 reads TGTGCCAGCAGTAAGGGGCAGACCCAGTACTTC. Translating it yields CASSKGQTQYF.